Reported below is one TCR beta chain. The CDR3 sequence is 16 residues long. Germline CDR1 reads MNHEY; CDR2 reads SMNVEV (reference sequence). The junction had 8 bases not matched to a gene; V was cut back by 6 bases and J by 2 bases. These data come from a study of blood T cell repertoires in COVID-19. About the study: Samples representing acute and convalescent COVID-19 were sourced from the United States, Italy and Spain. From T cells, B-cell-depleted T cells, or PBMCs came the material, which was cDNA or gDNA.

Per the authors' pipeline: Quantification of nucleated cells was approximated via reference gene primer amplification. Clones were read by immunoSEQ multiplex PCR, and TCRdb kept only the in-frame ones, dropping some. V and J calls and clone size are as listed in that table; D and trimming were resolved from the DNA. The sample gives approximately 130,000 clones, roughly 84% of which show up once; 3.5% to 4.5% is in the top ten. Sequencing was performed on peripheral blood. The TCR was taken from a man between 60 and 70 years old with acute or convalescent COVID-19. This sequence joins TRBV27 and TRBJ1-2; 11 bases line up with TRBD1. In DNA form, the CDR3 reads TGTGCCAGCAGATCCCTAGGACAGGGGGCGAACTATGGCTACACCTTC. The encoded protein is CASRSLGQGANYGYTF.